This T cell receptor beta chain comes out of a study of Graves' ophthalmopathy and Graves' hyperthyroidism (dated by TCRdb to 2016 to 2018). General notes on the study: Peripheral blood was collected at initial diagnosis, before any treatment. To tell Graves' ophthalmopathy apart from Graves' hyperthyroidism, and to predict which patients would progress to ophthalmopathy, the study relied on TCR beta repertoire signatures. In total, 135 blood samples were TCR-sequenced: fewer than 50 ophthalmopathy, over 70 hyperthyroidism and some 17 hyperthyroidism-to-ophthalmopathy patients. To explore V-J signatures distinguishing ophthalmopathy from hyperthyroidism, a discovery set of roughly 98 patients (43 ophthalmopathy, 57 stable hyperthyroidism) was enrolled. For independent validation, a separate cohort was made up of approximately 19 hyperthyroidism patients plus 17 patients who later progressed from hyperthyroidism to ophthalmopathy. In roughly 6 hyperthyroidism patients, T-cell repertoires of thyroid tissue and blood were compared. Once sampling was done, hyperthyroidism patients were given methimazole at a starting dose of 30 mg daily, while ophthalmopathy patients were given high-dose intravenous methylprednisolone. The approximately 90 discovery patients were divided at random into training and test sets in a 7:3 ratio. The full study reports these points: In cross-validation, the 13-signature model distinguished ophthalmopathy from stable hyperthyroidism with around 86% sensitivity and roughly 81% specificity, while in the test set the corresponding values were around 79% and 71%. Among expanded thyroid clonotypes with frequency above 0.001, most also showed up in blood, which suggests that blood repertoires may reflect the thyroid immune response. No statistical method was used to set the sample size in advance, and the investigators knew which group each participant was assigned to. In validation, the model predicted ophthalmopathy progression with nearly 71% sensitivity and approximately 75% specificity; about a dozen predicted patients were CT-confirmed with GO in a median of approximately 6.2 months.

Hyperthyroidism was considered stable if no progression to ophthalmopathy occurred within 18 months of follow-up. Hyperthyroidism patients were newly diagnosed, with disease duration under 2 months, and aged 18 to 65 years. Anyone with other autoimmune diseases, uncontrolled infections, pregnancy or lactation was excluded from the study. Diagnosis was based on clinical symptoms, serum thyroxine, TRAb, thyroid ultrasound and orbital computed tomography. Ficoll-Paque density gradient centrifugation was used to isolate PBMCs from about 10 ml of fresh peripheral blood. Total RNA was extracted with Trizol reagent and quality-checked on an Agilent 2100 Bioanalyzer. V and J are trimmed by 3 bases and 5 bases, and the gene matches miss 8 bases of the junction. Based on the germline V gene, the CDR1 and CDR2 sequences are SGHTA and FQGNSA. Measured from the cysteine to the phenylalanine, the CDR3 is 15 residues long. Only CDR3 DNA is held: 45 bases, read in frame from base 1.

TCR beta CDR3 regions were amplified from RNA transcripts for repertoire sequencing. A first-round RT-PCR used HTBI primers with the Qiagen OneStep RT-PCR kit, followed by a second-round multiplex PCR, size selection and purification. The libraries underwent paired-end sequencing with 100 bp reads on an Illumina HiSeq2000. The authors' pipeline ran thus. Reads were processed with SOAPnuke, discarding reads with adapters, uncalled bases, mean Phred below 15, or no exact constant-primer or identifier match. High-quality paired reads were merged with COPE v1.2.5. Each unique nucleotide sequence was defined as a clonotype, and clonotypes were aligned to IMGT TRB V, D and J references with MiTCR v1.1. The analysis was limited to V-J combinations with a frequency above 0.0001, which together covered 99.2% of the repertoires. A TCR clonal expansion and chaos score per V-J combination was defined as the ratio of F50 clonal expansion to chaos observed in the TCRdist matrix. Welch's t-statistics and random forest were used to narrow the features down to roughly twelve V-J combinations, which were then fed into a naive Bayes classifier. The similarity between thyroid and blood repertoires was quantified using the Morisita-Horn index. The raw public data were reprocessed by TCRdb itself: fastp quality trimming at Q25, MiXCR clonotype calling, in-frame beta chains only. Every distinct CDR3 protein forms one entry, paired with its most common genes and DNA. The V and J calls and clone size come from TCRdb's table, not from the authors' own analysis. The sample table holds hundreds of thousands of distinct CDR3 sequences, of which about 20% were seen once. Roughly 7.4% of the sample belongs to the ten largest clones.

Only a few counts were recorded for this clonotype. The antigen it binds to is not known. Per-nucleotide qualities are absent, and no much larger clonotype sits a single base away. The clonotype comes from a woman between 18 and 30 years old with stable Graves' hyperthyroidism. Some clones in this sample may be carry-over from other donors' samples. Donor details come from another sample of the same person, matched by shared clones. The chain links TRBV7-2 with TRBJ2-5; 8 bases in between match TRBD2. The material sequenced was peripheral blood. The CDR3 in this case is CASSFSSGGGETQYF. The DNA sequence is TGTGCCAGCAGCTTTTCCAGCGGGGGCGGGGAGACCCAGTACTTC.